This T cell receptor (beta chain) was documented in a study of blood T cell repertoires in COVID-19 (dated by TCRdb to the early 2020s). Regarding the research as a whole: The collaborator samples originated in the United States, Italy and Spain and spanned the acute and convalescent phases of COVID-19. The repertoires were released in a freely available public database meant as a resource for research on the immune response to SARS-CoV-2. The samples were drawn from the first 160 participants of the ongoing ImmuneRACE study and from more than 1,000 subjects provided by 6 global collaborators. The material from the prospective study consisted of cDNA or gDNA derived from T cells, B-cell-depleted T cells, or PBMCs. Sample metadata almost always included a de-identified subject ID, COVID-19 status, age in years and sex. Where available, HLA class I and class II types were taken from metadata supplied by the sample provider and were not determined by assay-based typing. The dataset comprised deeply sampled blood TCRbeta repertoires from subjects exposed to, actively infected with, or recovered from COVID-19. Broader findings and caveats from the paper: The amount of clinical and demographic metadata varied by source and participant and was provided uncurated.

Whole blood was collected in K2EDTA tubes by collaborating institutions according to the institutions' own protocols. For TCRbeta analysis, collaborators shipped samples as frozen whole blood, isolated PBMCs, or DNA extracted from either of those sample types. CDR1 GTSNPN and CDR2 SVGIG are derived from the germline V gene (reference sequence). The CDR3 runs 17 amino acids, cysteine and phenylalanine included. The entry retains the CDR3 DNA only, 51 bases that are in frame from base 1. The V and J ends are trimmed by 1 base and 7 bases, leaving 20 bases between them. About this clone: The target of this receptor is not known. Base qualities are not provided; no much larger clone lies one nucleotide away.

TCRbeta CDR3 regions were amplified from genomic DNA using the immunoSEQ Assay, a bias-controlled multiplex PCR. In the authors' own workflow: Nucleated cell counts per sample were estimated from amplification of reference gene primers within the assay. Sequence reads were collapsed and filtered to measure the absolute abundance of every unique TCRbeta CDR3 rearrangement. For each sample, productive Simpson clonality was calculated as the square root of Simpson's diversity index across productive rearrangements. The clones in this table, taken by TCRdb from immuneACCESS, are in-frame only. Not every clone is retained; where verified, under half of the shortfall comes from an unresolved V gene, and the cause of the rest is unknown. D and trimming come from the DNA, and the V and J calls and clone size come from that table. Here the sample has 150,000 to 200,000 clones; about 80% occur a single time. Around 20% of the sample rests with the top ten.

The receptor's source is a woman older than 75 with acute or convalescent COVID-19. Sequencing was carried out using peripheral blood. The chain uses TRBV30 and TRBJ1-6; the D gene assignment is ambiguous. The CDR3: CAWSGALISARNSPLHF. The DNA is TGTGCCTGGAGTGGGGCTCTCATATCGGCACGGAATTCACCCCTCCACTTT.